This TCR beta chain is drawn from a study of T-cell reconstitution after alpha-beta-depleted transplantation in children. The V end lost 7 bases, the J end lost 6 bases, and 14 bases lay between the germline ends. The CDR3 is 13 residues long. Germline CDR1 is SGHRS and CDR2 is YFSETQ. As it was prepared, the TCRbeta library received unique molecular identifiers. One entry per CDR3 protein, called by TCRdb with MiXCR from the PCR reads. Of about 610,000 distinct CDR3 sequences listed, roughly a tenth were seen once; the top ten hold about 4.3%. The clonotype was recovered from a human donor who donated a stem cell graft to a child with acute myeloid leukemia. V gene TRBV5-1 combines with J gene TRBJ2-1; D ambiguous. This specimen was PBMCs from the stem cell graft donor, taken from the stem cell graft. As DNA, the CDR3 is TGCGCCAGCCAGCTGTGGGAAACCAATGAGCAGTTCTTC. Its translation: CASQLWETNEQFF.